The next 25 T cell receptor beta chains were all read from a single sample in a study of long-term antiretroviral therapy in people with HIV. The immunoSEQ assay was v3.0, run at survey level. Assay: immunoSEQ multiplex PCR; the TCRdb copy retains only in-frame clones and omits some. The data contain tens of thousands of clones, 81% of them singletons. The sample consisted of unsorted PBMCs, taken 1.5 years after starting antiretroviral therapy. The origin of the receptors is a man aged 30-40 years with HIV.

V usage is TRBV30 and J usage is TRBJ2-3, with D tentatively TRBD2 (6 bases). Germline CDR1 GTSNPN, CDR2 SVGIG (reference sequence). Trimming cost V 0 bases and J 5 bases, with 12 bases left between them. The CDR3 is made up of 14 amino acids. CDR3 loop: CAWSVRIGGDTQYF. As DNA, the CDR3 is TGTGCCTGGAGTGTACGAATCGGGGGAGATACGCAGTATTTT.

In nucleotides, the CDR3 is TGTGCCAGTAGTATTTTTCAGGGGGCAGATCAGCCCCAGCATTTT. Residues: CASSIFQGADQPQHF. This sequence joins TRBV19 and TRBJ1-5, with TRBD1 identical over 8 bases. After removal of 3 bases from V and 5 bases from J, the junction contained 6 bases not matched to a gene. CDR1 is LNHDA and CDR2 is SQIVND in the germline V gene (reference sequence). This CDR3 comprises 15 residues.

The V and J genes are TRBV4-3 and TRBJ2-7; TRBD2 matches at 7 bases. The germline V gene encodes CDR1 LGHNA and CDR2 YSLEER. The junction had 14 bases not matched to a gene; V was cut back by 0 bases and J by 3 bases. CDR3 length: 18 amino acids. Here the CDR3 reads CASSQDLISGAGFYEQYF. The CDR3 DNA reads TGCGCCAGCAGCCAAGATCTAATAAGCGGGGCGGGATTCTACGAGCAGTACTTC.

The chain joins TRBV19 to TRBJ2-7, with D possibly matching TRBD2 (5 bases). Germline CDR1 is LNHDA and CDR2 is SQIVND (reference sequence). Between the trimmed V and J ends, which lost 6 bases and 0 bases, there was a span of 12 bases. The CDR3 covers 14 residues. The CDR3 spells CASSPRGSSYEQYF. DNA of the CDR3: TGTGCCAGTAGCCCCCGGGGAAGCTCCTACGAGCAGTACTTC.

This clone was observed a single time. This CDR3 reads CASSNTGQGAYEQYF. CDR3 sequence (DNA): TGTGCCAGTAGTAACACAGGACAAGGAGCCTACGAGCAGTACTTC. The chain carries TRBV19 and TRBJ2-7, with a possible D match to TRBD1 (5 bases). The germline V gene encodes CDR1 LNHDA and CDR2 SQIVND (reference sequence). This CDR3 region has 15 residues. V gave up 4 bases and J gave up 2 bases, with 15 bases separating them.

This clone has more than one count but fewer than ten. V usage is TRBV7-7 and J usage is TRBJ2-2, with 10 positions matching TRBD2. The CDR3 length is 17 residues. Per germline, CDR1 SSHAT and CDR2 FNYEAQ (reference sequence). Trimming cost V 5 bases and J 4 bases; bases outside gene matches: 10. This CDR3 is CASSPGTSVRFTGELFF. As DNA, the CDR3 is TGTGCCAGCAGCCCCGGGACTAGCGTCCGGTTCACCGGGGAGCTGTTTTTT.

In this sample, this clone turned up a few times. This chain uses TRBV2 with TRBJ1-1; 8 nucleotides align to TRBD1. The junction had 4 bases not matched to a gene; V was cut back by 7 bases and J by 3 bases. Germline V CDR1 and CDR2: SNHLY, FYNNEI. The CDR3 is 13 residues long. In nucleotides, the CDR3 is TGTGCCAGCATCGGACAGGGTGACACTGAAGCTTTCTTT. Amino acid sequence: CASIGQGDTEAFF.

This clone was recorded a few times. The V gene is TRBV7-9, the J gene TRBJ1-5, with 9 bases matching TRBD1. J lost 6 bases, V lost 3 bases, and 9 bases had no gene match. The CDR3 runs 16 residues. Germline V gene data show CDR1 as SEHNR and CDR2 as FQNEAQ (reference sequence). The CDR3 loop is CASSLEGQGLSQPQHF. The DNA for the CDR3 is TGTGCCAGCAGCTTGGAGGGACAGGGTTTGAGTCAGCCCCAGCATTTT.

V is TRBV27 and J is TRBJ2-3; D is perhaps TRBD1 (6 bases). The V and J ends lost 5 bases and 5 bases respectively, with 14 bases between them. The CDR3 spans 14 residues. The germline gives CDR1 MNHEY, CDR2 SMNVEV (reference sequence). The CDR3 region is CASSLQGFGDTQYF. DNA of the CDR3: TGTGCCAGCAGTCTCCAGGGGTTCGGAGATACGCAGTATTTT.

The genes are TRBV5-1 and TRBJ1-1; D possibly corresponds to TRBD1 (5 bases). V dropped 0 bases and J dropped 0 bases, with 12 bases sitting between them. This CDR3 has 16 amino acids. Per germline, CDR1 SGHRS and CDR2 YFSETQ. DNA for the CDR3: TGCGCCAGCAGCTTGGGGGAGGGGTTGTTGAACACTGAAGCTTTCTTT. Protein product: CASSLGEGLLNTEAFF.

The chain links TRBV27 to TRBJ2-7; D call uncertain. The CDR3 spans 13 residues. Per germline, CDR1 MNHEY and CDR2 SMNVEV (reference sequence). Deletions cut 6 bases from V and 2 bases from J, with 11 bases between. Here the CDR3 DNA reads TGTGCCAGCAGCGATCGATTCGCCTACGAGCAGTACTTC. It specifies CASSDRFAYEQYF.

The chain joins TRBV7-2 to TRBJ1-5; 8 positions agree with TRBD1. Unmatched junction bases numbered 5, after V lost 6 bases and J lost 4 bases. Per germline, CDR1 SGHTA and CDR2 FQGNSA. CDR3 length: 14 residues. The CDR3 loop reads CASSFNRGNQPQHF. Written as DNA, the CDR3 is TGTGCCAGCAGTTTTAACAGGGGGAATCAGCCCCAGCATTTT.

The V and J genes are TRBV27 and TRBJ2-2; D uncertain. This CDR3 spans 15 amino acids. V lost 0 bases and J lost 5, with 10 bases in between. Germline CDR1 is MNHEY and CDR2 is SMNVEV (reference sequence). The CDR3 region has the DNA TGTGCCAGCAGTTTATCGACGGTGTCAACCGGGGAGCTGTTTTTT. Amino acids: CASSLSTVSTGELFF.

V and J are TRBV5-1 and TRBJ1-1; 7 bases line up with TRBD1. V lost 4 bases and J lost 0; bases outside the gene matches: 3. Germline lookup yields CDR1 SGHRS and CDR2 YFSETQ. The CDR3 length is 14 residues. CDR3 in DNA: TGCGCCAGCAGCCCGGGACAGATGAACACTGAAGCTTTCTTT. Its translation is CASSPGQMNTEAFF.

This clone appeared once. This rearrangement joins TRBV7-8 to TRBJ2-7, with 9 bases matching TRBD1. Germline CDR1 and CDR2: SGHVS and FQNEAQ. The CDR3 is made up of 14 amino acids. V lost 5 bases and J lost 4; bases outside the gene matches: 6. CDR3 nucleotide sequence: TGTGCCAGCAGCCCCCGGACAGGGGCGTACGAGCAGTACTTC. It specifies CASSPRTGAYEQYF.

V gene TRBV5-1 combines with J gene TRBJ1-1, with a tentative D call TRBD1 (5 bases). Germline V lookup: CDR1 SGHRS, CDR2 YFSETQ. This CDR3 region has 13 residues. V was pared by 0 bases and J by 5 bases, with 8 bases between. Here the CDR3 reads CASSLDPGTEAFF. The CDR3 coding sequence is TGCGCCAGCAGCTTGGACCCAGGGACTGAAGCTTTCTTT.

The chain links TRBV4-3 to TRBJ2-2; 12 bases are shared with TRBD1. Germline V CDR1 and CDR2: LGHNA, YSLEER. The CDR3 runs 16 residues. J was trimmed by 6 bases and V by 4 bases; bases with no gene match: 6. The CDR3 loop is CASSPRDRGLSGELFF. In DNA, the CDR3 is TGCGCCAGCAGCCCCCGGGACAGGGGGCTTTCCGGGGAGCTGTTTTTT.

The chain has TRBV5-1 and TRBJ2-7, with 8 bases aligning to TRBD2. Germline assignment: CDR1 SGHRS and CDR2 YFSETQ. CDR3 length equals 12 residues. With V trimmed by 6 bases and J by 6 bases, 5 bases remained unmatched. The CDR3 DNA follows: TGCGCCAGCACACCTCGGGAGGGCGAGCAGTACTTC. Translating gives CASTPREGEQYF. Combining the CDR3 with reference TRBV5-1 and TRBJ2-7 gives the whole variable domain KAGVTQTPRYLIKTRGQQVTLSCSPISGHRSVSWYQQTPGQGLQFLFEYFSETQRNKGNFPGRFSGRQFSNSRSEMNVSTLELGDSALYLCASTPREGEQYFGPGTRLTVT.

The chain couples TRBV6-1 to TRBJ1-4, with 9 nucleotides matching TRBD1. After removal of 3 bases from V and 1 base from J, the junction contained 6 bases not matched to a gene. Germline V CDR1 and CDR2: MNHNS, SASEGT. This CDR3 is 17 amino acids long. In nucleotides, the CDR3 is TGTGCCAGCAGTGACCTTTGGGGACAGGGAACTAATGAAAAACTGTTTTTT. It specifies CASSDLWGQGTNEKLFF.

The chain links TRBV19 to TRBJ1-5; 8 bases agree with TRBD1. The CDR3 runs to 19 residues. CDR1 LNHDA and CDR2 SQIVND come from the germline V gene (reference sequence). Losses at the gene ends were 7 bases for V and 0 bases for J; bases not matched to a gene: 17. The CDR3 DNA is TGTGCCAGTACCTCCTTCCGGGACAGGTTTGGGTATAGCAATCAGCCCCAGCATTTT. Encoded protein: CASTSFRDRFGYSNQPQHF.

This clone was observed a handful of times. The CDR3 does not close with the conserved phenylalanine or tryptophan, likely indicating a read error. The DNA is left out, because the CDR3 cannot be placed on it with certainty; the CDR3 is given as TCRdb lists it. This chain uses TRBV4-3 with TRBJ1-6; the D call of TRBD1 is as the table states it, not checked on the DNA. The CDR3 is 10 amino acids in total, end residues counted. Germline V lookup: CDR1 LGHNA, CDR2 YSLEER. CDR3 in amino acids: CASSLSGQGR.

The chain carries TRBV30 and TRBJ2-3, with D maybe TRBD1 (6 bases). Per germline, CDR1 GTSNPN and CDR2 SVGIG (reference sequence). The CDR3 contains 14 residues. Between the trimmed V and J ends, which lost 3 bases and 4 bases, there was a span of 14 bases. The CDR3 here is CAWRLLAGADTQYF. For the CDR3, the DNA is TGTGCCTGGAGACTCCTCGCAGGGGCAGATACGCAGTATTTT. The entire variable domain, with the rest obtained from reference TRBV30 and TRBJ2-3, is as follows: SQTIHQWPATLVQPVGSPLSLECTVEGTSNPNLYWYRQAAGRGLQLLFYSVGIGQISSEVPQNLSASRPQDRQFILSSKKLLLSDSGFYLCAWRLLAGADTQYFGPGTRLTVL.

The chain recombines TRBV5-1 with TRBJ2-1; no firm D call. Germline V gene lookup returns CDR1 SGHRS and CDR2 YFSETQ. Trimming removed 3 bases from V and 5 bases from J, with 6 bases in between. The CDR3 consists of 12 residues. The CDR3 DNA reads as TGCGCCAGCAGCTCGTATGACAATGAGCAGTTCTTC. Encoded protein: CASSSYDNEQFF. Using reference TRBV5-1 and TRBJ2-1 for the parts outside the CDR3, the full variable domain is KAGVTQTPRYLIKTRGQQVTLSCSPISGHRSVSWYQQTPGQGLQFLFEYFSETQRNKGNFPGRFSGRQFSNSRSEMNVSTLELGDSALYLCASSSYDNEQFFGPGTRLTVL.

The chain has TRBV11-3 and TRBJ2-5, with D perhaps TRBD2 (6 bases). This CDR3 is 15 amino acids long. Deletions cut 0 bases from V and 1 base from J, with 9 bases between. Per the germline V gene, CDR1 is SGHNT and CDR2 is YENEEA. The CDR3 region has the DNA TGTGCCAGCAGCTTAGAGGGCGGGACCCAAGAGACCCAGTACTTC. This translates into CASSLEGGTQETQYF.

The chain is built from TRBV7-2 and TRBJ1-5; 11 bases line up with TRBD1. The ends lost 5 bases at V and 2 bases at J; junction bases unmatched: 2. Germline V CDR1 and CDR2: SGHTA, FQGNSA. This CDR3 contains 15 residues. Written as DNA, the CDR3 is TGTGCCAGCAGCCCGGGACAGGGGGGCAATCAGCCCCAGCATTTT. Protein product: CASSPGQGGNQPQHF.